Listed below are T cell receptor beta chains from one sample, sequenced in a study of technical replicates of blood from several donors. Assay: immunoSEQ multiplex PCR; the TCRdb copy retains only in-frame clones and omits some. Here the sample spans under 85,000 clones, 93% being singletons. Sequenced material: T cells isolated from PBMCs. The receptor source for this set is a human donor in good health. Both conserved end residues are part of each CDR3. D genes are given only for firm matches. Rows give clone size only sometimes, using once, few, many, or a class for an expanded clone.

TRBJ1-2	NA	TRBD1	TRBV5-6	TGTGCCAGCAGCCAATTGACCGGGACAGGGGTCGGCGGCTACACCTTC	CASSQLTGTGVGGYTF
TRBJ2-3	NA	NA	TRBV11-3	TGTGCCAGCAGCTCGAACGGACAGACCACAGATACGCAGTATTTT	CASSSNGQTTDTQYF
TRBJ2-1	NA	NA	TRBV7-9	TGTGCCAGCAGCTTAACGGGGGTTAGTGAGCAGTTCTTC	CASSLTGVSEQFF
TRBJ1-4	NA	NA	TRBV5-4	TGTGCCAGCAGCTTGGTCGGGACTCGCCCCGAGGAACTGTTTTTT	CASSLVGTRPEELFF
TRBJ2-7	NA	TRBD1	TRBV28	TGTGCCAGCAGTCCAGGGGACAGGGACTCCTACGAGCAGTACTTC	CASSPGDRDSYEQYF
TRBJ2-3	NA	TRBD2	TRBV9	TGTGCCAGCAGCGTAGCCGGGTCGCGAGCGGGGAGGACAGATACGCAGTATTTT	CASSVAGSRAGRTDTQYF
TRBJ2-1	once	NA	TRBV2	TGTGCCAGCAGTGAATATCTACTTTTCTTGGTTGGCAATGAGCAGTTCTTC	CASSEYLLFLVGNEQFF
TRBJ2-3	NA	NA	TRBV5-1	TGCGCCAGCAGCTCAAACCCAATACAGGGAGCGCAGTATTTT	CASSSNPIQGAQYF
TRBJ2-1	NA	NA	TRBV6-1	TGTGCCAGCAGTGAACAAATGTACAATGAGCAGTTCTTC	CASSEQMYNEQFF
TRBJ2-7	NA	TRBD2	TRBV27	TGTGCCAGCGGACCTGGGGGACTAGCGGGCACTCCCTCCCCCTACGAGCAGTACTTC	CASGPGGLAGTPSPYEQYF
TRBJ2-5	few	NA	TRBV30	TGTGCCTGGAGTTTCAGTCAAGAGACCCAGTACTTC	CAWSFSQETQYF
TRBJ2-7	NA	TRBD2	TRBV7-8	TGTGCCAGCGAAAATAGCGGGAGAGGCGAAAGTGCGCAGTACTTC	CASENSGRGESAQYF
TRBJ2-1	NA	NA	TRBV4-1	TGCGCCAGCAGCCAAGATACTAGGAGCGTCTCCTACAATGAGCAGTTCTTC	CASSQDTRSVSYNEQFF
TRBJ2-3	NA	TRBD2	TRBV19	TGTGCCAGTAGTAGCCTTCATTCTCGCGGGGCGGGGGACACAGATACGCAGTATTTT	CASSSLHSRGAGDTDTQYF
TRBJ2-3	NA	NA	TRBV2	TGTGCCAGCGCGTGGGGGGTGAGCACAGATACGCAGTATTTT	CASAWGVSTDTQYF
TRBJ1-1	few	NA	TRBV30	TGTGCCTGGACTACGAGGGCGGCGAACCCCGAAGCTTTCTTT	CAWTTRAANPEAFF
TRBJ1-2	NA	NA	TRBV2	TGTGCCAGCAGTGAAGCATCAGGGGACGCCTATGGCTACACCTTC	CASSEASGDAYGYTF
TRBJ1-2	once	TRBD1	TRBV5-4	TGTGCCAGCAGCTTTTGGGACAGGGACTCCTATGGCTACACCTTC	CASSFWDRDSYGYTF
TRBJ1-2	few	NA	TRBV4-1	TGCGCCAGCAGCCAGTCCGGGACTGTTTATGGCTACACCTTC	CASSQSGTVYGYTF
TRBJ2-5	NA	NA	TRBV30	TGTGCCTGGAGTGTACGAGGACAAGAAGAGACCCAGTACTTC	CAWSVRGQEETQYF
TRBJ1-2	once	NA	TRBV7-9	TGTGCCAGCAGCCCCCCTACGGGTTTCCGAATTGTCGGCTACACCTTC	CASSPPTGFRIVGYTF
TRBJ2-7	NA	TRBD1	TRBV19	TGTGCCAGTCGACGGACAGGGGACTCCTACGAGCAGTACTTC	CASRRTGDSYEQYF
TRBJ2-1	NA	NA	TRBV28	TGTGCCAGCAGTTTAGTCGGACAGTCCTACAATGAGCAGTTCTTC	CASSLVGQSYNEQFF
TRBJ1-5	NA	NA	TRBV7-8	TGTGCCAGCAGCTGGCGGGGTGGCAATCAGCCCCAGCATTTT	CASSWRGGNQPQHF
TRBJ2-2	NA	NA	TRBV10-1	TGCGCCAGCAGTGAGTCTTGGGGGCGCGGCACCGGGGAGCTGTTTTTT	CASSESWGRGTGELFF
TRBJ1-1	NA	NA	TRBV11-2	TGTGCCAGCAGCATTATGCGGGAATTTAGGGCGAACACTGAAGCTTTCTTT	CASSIMREFRANTEAFF
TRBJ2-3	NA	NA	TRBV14	TGTGCCAGCAGCCACGAAAGACTCGGTACGCAGTATTTT	CASSHERLGTQYF
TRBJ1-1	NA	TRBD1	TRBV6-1	TGTGCCACCCTCCTGCCGGGACAGGGGAAAGAAGCTTTCTTT	CATLLPGQGKEAFF
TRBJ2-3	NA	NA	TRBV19	TGTGCCAGTAGTTCGCGACAGGCGACAGATACGCAGTATTTT	CASSSRQATDTQYF
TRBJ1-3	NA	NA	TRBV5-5	TGTGCCAGCAGCTCCCGAGCCACCATATATTTT	CASSSRATIYF
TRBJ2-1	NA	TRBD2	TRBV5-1	TGCGCCAGCAGCTTACTTGCGGGCGGGGGGTCTTACAATGAGCAGTTCTTC	CASSLLAGGGSYNEQFF
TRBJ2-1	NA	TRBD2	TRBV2	TGTGCCAGCAGCTTCGCGGGCGGGGGATACAATGAGCAGTTCTTC	CASSFAGGGYNEQFF
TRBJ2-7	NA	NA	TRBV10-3	TGTGCCTCCTCCCACGAGGTAGCCGAGCAGTACTTC	CASSHEVAEQYF
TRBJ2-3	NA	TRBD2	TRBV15	TGTGCCACCAGCCAGGGACTAGCGGGAGCTAGCACAGATACGCAGTATTTT	CATSQGLAGASTDTQYF
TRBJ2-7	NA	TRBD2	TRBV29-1	TGCAGCGTTACTAGCGGGGCCTACGAGCAGTACTTC	CSVTSGAYEQYF
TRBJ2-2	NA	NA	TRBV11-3	TGTGCCAGCAGCGGGCGTTTTGGGGAGCTGTTTTTT	CASSGRFGELFF
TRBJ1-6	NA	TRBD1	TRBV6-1	TGTGCCAGCAGCTTACAGGGGAGACGTAATTCACCCCTCCACTTT	CASSLQGRRNSPLHF
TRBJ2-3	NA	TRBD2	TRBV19	TGTGCCAGTAGTATCGTAGGACTAGCGGTGGGCACAGATACGCAGTATTTT	CASSIVGLAVGTDTQYF
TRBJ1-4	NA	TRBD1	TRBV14	TGTGCCAGCAGTCCCTTGGGACAGGGGGTTTTTGAAAAACTGTTTTTT	CASSPLGQGVFEKLFF
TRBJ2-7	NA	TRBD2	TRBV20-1	TGCAGTGCTAGGGGACTAGCCGAGCAGTACTTC	CSARGLAEQYF
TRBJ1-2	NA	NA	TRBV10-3	TGTGCCATCAGTGAGGATACGAGTGGCTACACCTTC	CAISEDTSGYTF
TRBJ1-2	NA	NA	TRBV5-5	TGTGCCAGCAGCTTGGCCCATAACTATGGCTACACCTTC	CASSLAHNYGYTF
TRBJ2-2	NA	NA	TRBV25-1	TGTGCCAGCAGTGAGGGCCTACACACCGGGGAGCTGTTTTTT	CASSEGLHTGELFF
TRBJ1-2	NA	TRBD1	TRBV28	TGTGCCAGCAGTTCCGGACAGGGTGGTAGGGATGGCTACACCTTC	CASSSGQGGRDGYTF
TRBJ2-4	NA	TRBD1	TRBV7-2	TGTGCCAGCAGCTTAGTTGGGACAGGGGGCGCAAGAGACATTCAGTACTTC	CASSLVGTGGARDIQYF
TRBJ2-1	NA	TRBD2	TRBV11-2	TGTGCCAGCAGCTCGGGGACTAGACCCCGGGGTTGGGAGCAGTTCTTC	CASSSGTRPRGWEQFF
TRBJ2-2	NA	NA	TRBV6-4	TGTGCCAGCAGTGACTCGACTAGGTCGACCGGGGAGCTGTTTTTT	CASSDSTRSTGELFF
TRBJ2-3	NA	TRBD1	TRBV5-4	TGTGCCAGCAGCGGGCAGGGGGCTAGCACAGATACGCAGTATTTT	CASSGQGASTDTQYF
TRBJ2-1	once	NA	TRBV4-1	TGCGCCAGCAGTCATCGCCTGTTGACTCACAATGAGCAGTTCTTC	CASSHRLLTHNEQFF
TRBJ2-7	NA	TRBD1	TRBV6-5	TGTGCCAGCGGTCGGGACAGGGGGGGTGTGCACGAGCAGTACTTC	CASGRDRGGVHEQYF
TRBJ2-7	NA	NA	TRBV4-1	TGCGCCAGCAGCCCCGTGGGCAGGCCCTACGAGCAGTACTTC	CASSPVGRPYEQYF
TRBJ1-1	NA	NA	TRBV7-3	TGTGCCAGCAGCCCGGGGGTATTGGAACTGAACACTGAAGCTTTCTTT	CASSPGVLELNTEAFF
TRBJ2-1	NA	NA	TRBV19	TGTGCCACTTCACCGGGATTTGAGCAGTTCTTC	CATSPGFEQFF
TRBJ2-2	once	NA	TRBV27	TGTGCCAGCAGCCCCCTGGGTCTAGGGAACACCGGGGAGCTGTTTTTT	CASSPLGLGNTGELFF